This T cell receptor (beta chain) derives from a study of lymphopenia after photon versus proton radiotherapy. Study conclusions and caveats: Post-nadir diversity loss with photons came from oligoclonal expansion, particularly CD8+ Temra cells. Photon-treated patients lost naive T cells and TCR diversity; proton-treated stayed stable. Only patients who died were analyzed for survival; proton advantage is unproven.

TCRdb's table, derived via immunoSEQ multiplex PCR, lists solely in-frame clones and lacks some. The data show about 68,000 clones, approximately 91% seen once. As regards this clone: The target antigen is unknown.

Sequenced here: peripheral blood, sampled from a patient treated with photon-based radiotherapy. The TCR was taken from a woman in her 70s with pancreatic cancer.

DNA of the CDR3: TGTGCCAGCAGTTTATTTGGGGACCTGAACACCGGGGAGCTGTTTTTT. Its protein is CASSLFGDLNTGELFF. The chain is built from TRBV28 and TRBJ2-2, with D perhaps being TRBD1 or TRBD2 (5 bases each). CDR1 and CDR2 (germline): MDHEN, SYDVKM. The CDR3 loop spans 16 amino acids. V was clipped by 1 base and J by 1 base, with 10 bases between them.